This T cell receptor beta chain was documented in a study of cytomegalovirus exposure and HLA in healthy donors. The CDR3 spans 12 residues. Per the germline V gene, CDR1 is LGHNT and CDR2 is FRNRAP. Between the trimmed V and J ends, which lost 3 bases and 1 base, there was a span of 3 bases. General observations from the study: Most TCR sequences showed up rarely, but some public TCRs showed up in many donors. TCR clusters originating in the first cohort tended to co-occur in the 120 validation repertoires, according to a later analysis. The study labeled 170 or so TCR beta chains cytomegalovirus-associated.

The donors were part of the validation cohort, which consisted of roughly 120 subjects and was separate from the first cohort of about 670 subjects. As for this clone: As yet, its antigen is unknown.

Some clones are missing from TCRdb's copy, which holds only in-frame ones; the method was immunoSEQ multiplex PCR. The sample lists roughly 170,000 clones; around 82% were seen once. The receptor's source is a woman between 18 and 29 years old in good health and CMV-seropositive. Sequenced input: PBMCs. This sequence joins TRBV12-5 and TRBJ2-5; D is undetermined. The CDR3 reads CASGFFQETQYF. Written as DNA, the CDR3 is TGTGCTAGTGGTTTCTTCCAAGAGACCCAGTACTTC.